A selection of T cell receptor beta chains follows, all from one sample in a study of T cells after yellow fever vaccination. A single record per CDR3 protein comes from TCRdb applying MiXCR to the 5' RACE reads. Found here are 50,000 to 75,000 distinct CDR3 sequences, approximately 6% of them singletons; the top ten hold about a third. Sequencing used PBMCs, either bulk or a sorted T-cell subset (CD4+, CD8+, memory, or dextramer-sorted; not recorded which), obtained on the day of the yellow fever booster vaccination. These receptors were collected from a young man who received the YFV17D yellow fever vaccine. CDR3s include the opening cysteine and the closing phenylalanine or tryptophan. The D gene is left open where the match is weak. Part of the rows lack a size; the others show once, few, many or a class for expanded clones.

TRBJ2-4,-,TRBV5-6,many,TGTGCCAGCAGCTTGTTCGACAGGGACGGGGGAATTCAGTACTTC,CASSLFDRDGGIQYF
TRBJ2-3,-,TRBV7-9,few,TGTGCCAGCAGCTTAGAAAGAACAGAGATCACAGATACGCAGTATTTT,CASSLERTEITDTQYF
TRBJ1-5,TRBD1,TRBV7-2,few,TGTGCCAGCAGCTTAGCGGGAGGGGGCGGGCCCCAGCATTTT,CASSLAGGGGPQHF
TRBJ2-1,TRBD2,TRBV4-3,-,TGCGCCAGCAGCCAGCCTAGCGGGGGAATCAATGAGCAGTTCTTC,CASSQPSGGINEQFF
TRBJ2-5,-,TRBV5-5,-,TGTGCCAGCAGCTTGGGGTTGGGGTCCGGAGAGACCCAGTACTTC,CASSLGLGSGETQYF
TRBJ1-6,-,TRBV27,many,TGTGCCAGCAGTTTCCGGCCGATTGAGTCACCCCTCCACTTT,CASSFRPIESPLHF
TRBJ2-2,TRBD1,TRBV7-9,-,TGTGCCAGCAGCTCCCCTCGCGGGACAGGCAACACCGGGGAGCTGTTTTTT,CASSSPRGTGNTGELFF
TRBJ1-1,TRBD1,TRBV12-3/TRBV12-4,-,TGTGCCAGCATCACAGGGGAGGAGAACACTGAAGCTTTCTTT,CASITGEENTEAFF
TRBJ1-4,TRBD1,TRBV7-2,many,TGTGCCAGCAGCTTAGAGGCAGGGGGCATCGGAAAACTGTTTTTT,CASSLEAGGIGKLFF
TRBJ1-2,-,TRBV6-2/TRBV6-3,many,TGTGCCAGCAGTTACTTGGGGAACTATGGCTACACCTTC,CASSYLGNYGYTF
TRBJ2-5,-,TRBV20-1,many,TGCAGTGCTAGTGGGAGGGGGTTTTTGGAGACCCAGTACTTC,CSASGRGFLETQYF
TRBJ2-1,-,TRBV4-1,many,TGCGCCAGCAGCCAACTTCCCGGAAACAATGAGCAGTTCTTC,CASSQLPGNNEQFF
TRBJ2-5,TRBD2,TRBV3-1,few,TGTGCCAGCAGCCTCGGGACTAGCGGGGGTGAGACCCAGTACTTC,CASSLGTSGGETQYF
TRBJ2-5,TRBD1,TRBV7-9,few,TGTGCCAGCAGCTTGACAGGGCCGCAAGAGACCCAGTACTTC,CASSLTGPQETQYF
TRBJ2-5,-,TRBV7-8,many,TGTGCCAGCAGCTCACAGGTTTTCGGCGAGACCCAGTACTTC,CASSSQVFGETQYF
TRBJ2-2,TRBD1,TRBV12-3/TRBV12-4,many,TGTGCCAGCAGTTACAGGACAGGCAGGACCGGGGAGCTGTTTTTT,CASSYRTGRTGELFF
TRBJ2-7,TRBD1,TRBV13,-,TGTGCCAGCAGCTTCAGGGGGACACTGGACGAGCAGTACTTC,CASSFRGTLDEQYF
TRBJ2-5,-,TRBV24-1,few,TGTGCCACCAGTGCCCCGACGGCACCGTACCAAGAGACCCAGTACTTC,CATSAPTAPYQETQYF
TRBJ2-2,-,TRBV12-3/TRBV12-4,many,TGTGCCAGCAGTTTACAGGGGGGGACCGGGGAGCTGTTTTTT,CASSLQGGTGELFF
TRBJ1-5,TRBD1,TRBV2,many,TGTGCCAGCAACAGGGGGCTGGTTCAGCCCCAGCATTTT,CASNRGLVQPQHF
TRBJ1-1,-,TRBV7-9,many,TGTGCCAGCAGCATGAAGAACACTGAAGCTTTCTTT,CASSMKNTEAFF
TRBJ1-2,-,TRBV13,few,TGTGCCAGCAGCTTAGGGCAGGGTTTGGATGGCTACACCTTC,CASSLGQGLDGYTF
TRBJ2-5,-,TRBV28,many,TGTGCCAGCAGTTCACAGGTTTTTCGGGAGACCCAGTACTTC,CASSSQVFRETQYF
TRBJ1-1,TRBD1,TRBV6-4,-,TGTGCCACCCGACAGGGCACTGAAGCTTTCTTT,CATRQGTEAFF
TRBJ2-1,TRBD2,TRBV2,many,TGTGCCAGCAGTGAAGCGCGGGAGGGCGGCTACAATGAGCAGTTCTTC,CASSEAREGGYNEQFF
TRBJ2-2,-,TRBV20-1,-,TGCAGTGCTAGAGATTCCCAGTCCCCCGGGGAGCTGTTTTTT,CSARDSQSPGELFF
TRBJ1-1,-,TRBV20-1,many,TGCAGTGCCCTAAGCGGGGATATGAACACTGAAGCTTTCTTT,CSALSGDMNTEAFF
TRBJ1-1,TRBD1,TRBV25-1,-,TGTGCCAGTCGAACAGGGGGCTGGACTGAAGCTTTCTTT,CASRTGGWTEAFF
TRBJ1-4,TRBD1,TRBV4-1,-,TGCGCCAGCAGCCAAGATTCCCCCCCCGGGACAGGGGCCGGAAAACTGTTTTTT,CASSQDSPPGTGAGKLFF
TRBJ2-3,TRBD2,TRBV5-1,many,TGCGCCAGCAGCGGGGGGACTAGCGGTCCCCCAGATACGCAGTATTTT,CASSGGTSGPPDTQYF
TRBJ1-4,TRBD1,TRBV7-6,many,TGTGCCAGCAGCCCAAGGGACAGCACAAATGAAAAACTGTTTTTT,CASSPRDSTNEKLFF
TRBJ1-1,TRBD1,TRBV9,many,TGTGCCATCCCGGGACAGGGGAACACTGAAGCTTTCTTT,CAIPGQGNTEAFF
TRBJ2-5,-,TRBV12-3/TRBV12-4,many,TGTGCCAGCATGAAATCGGACACGAAGCGGGAGACCCAGTACTTC,CASMKSDTKRETQYF
TRBJ1-5,-,TRBV7-2,few,TGTGCCAGCAGCCCGCGTGGGGGGTGGGGAGTTCAGCCCCAGCATTTT,CASSPRGGWGVQPQHF